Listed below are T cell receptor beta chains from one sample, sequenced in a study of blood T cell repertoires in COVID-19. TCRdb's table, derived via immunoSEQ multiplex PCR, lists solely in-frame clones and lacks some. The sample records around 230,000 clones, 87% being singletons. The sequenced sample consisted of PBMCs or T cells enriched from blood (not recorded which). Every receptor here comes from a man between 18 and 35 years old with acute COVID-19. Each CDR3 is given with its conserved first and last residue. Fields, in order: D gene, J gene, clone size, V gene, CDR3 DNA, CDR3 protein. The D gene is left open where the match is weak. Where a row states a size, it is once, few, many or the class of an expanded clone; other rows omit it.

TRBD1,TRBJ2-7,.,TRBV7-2,TGTGCCAGCAGGGGGACAGGGGCCTACGAGCAGTACTTC,CASRGTGAYEQYF
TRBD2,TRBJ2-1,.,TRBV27,TGTGCCAGCAGGCCCGGGACTAGCCCCACGAATGAGCAGTTCTTC,CASRPGTSPTNEQFF
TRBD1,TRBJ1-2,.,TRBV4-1,TGCGCCAGCAGTTCTGGGACAGGGCGCGGCTACACCTTC,CASSSGTGRGYTF
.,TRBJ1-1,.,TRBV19,TGTGCCAGTAGTCCAAGTCTAAGAGCGGGGTCGAACACTGAAGCTTTCTTT,CASSPSLRAGSNTEAFF
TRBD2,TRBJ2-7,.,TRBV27,TGTGCCAGCAGTATGGCGGGAGGACCCTACGAGCAGTACTTC,CASSMAGGPYEQYF
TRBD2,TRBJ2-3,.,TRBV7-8,TGTGCCAGCAGCTTAACGGCGGGAGTGAGTATGGATACGCAGTATTTT,CASSLTAGVSMDTQYF
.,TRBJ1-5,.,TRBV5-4,TGTGCCAGCAGCTTTCCAGGGGACGGGCAGCCCCAGCATTTT,CASSFPGDGQPQHF
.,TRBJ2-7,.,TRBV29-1,TGCAGCGCTGGGGGCTTCTACGAGCAGTACTTC,CSAGGFYEQYF
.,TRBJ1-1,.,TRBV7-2,TGTGCCAGCAGCTTAGAGATGGGAACAGGAGATGAAGCTTTCTTT,CASSLEMGTGDEAFF
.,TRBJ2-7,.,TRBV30,TGTGCCTGGGCCGACAGGACCTACGAGCAGTACTTC,CAWADRTYEQYF
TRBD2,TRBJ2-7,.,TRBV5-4,TGTGCCAGCAGAGAAGAGCGGGGGAGCTCCTACGAGCAGTACTTC,CASREERGSSYEQYF
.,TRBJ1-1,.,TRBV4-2,TGTGCCAGCAGCCAAGATCGGTGGCAGGAGGACACTGAAGCTTTCTTT,CASSQDRWQEDTEAFF
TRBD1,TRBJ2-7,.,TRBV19,TGTGCCAGTAGACCGGGACAGGGGTGGCAGGGGCAGTACTTC,CASRPGQGWQGQYF
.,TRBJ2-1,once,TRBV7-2,TGTGCCAGCAGCTACTATAATGAGCAGTTCTTC,CASSYYNEQFF
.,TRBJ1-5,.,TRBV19,TGTGCCAGTAGTATAGATCCCTCGGGGAGGGGAGGTCCTCTTCCCAATCAGCCCCAGCATTTT,CASSIDPSGRGGPLPNQPQHF
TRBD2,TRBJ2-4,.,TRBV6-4,TGTGCCAACCCGGGACTAGCGGGAGTGAGAGCGGGCAAAAACATTCAGTACTTC,CANPGLAGVRAGKNIQYF
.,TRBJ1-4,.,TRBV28,TGTGCCAGCAGCACACAGGGTGGGGGTGAAAAACTGTTTTTT,CASSTQGGGEKLFF
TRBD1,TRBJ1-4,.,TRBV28,TGTGCCAGCAGTAGGACAGGGCCAGCTGAAAAACTGTTTTTT,CASSRTGPAEKLFF
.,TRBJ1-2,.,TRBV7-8,TGTGCCAGCAGCCGTCAGGGGAGATATGGCTACACCTTC,CASSRQGRYGYTF
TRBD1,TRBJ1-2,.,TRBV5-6,TGTGCCAGCAGCGACTCGGACAGGGGACGATCCTATGGCTACACCTTC,CASSDSDRGRSYGYTF
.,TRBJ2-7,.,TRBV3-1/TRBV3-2,TGTGCCGGCAGCCAGTATATCTCCTACGAGCAGTACTTC,CAGSQYISYEQYF
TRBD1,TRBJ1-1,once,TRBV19,TGTGCCAGTAGTAGGGACAGGGAGATGAACACTGAAGCTTTCTTT,CASSRDREMNTEAFF
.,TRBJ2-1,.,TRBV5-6,TGTGCCAGCAGCTTTGGTAGCGGCAATGAGCAGTTCTTC,CASSFGSGNEQFF
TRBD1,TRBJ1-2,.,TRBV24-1,TGTGCCACCAGTGATTCCGGGACAGATGACTATGGCTACACCTTC,CATSDSGTDDYGYTF
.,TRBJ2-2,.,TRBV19,TGTGCCAGTAGTAAAGGGACAACTAACACCGGGGAGCTGTTTTTT,CASSKGTTNTGELFF
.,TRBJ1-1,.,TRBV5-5,TGTGCCAGCAGCTTATGGGGCGGGAACACTGAAGCTTTCTTT,CASSLWGGNTEAFF
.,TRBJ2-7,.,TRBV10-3,TGTGCCATCAGTACAGGATTAAGCTCCTACGAGCAGTACTTC,CAISTGLSSYEQYF
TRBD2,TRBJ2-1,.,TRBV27,TGTGCCAGCAGTTTACAGCGGGGTGGTGAGCAGTTCTTC,CASSLQRGGEQFF
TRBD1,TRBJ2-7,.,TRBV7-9,TGTGCCAGCAGCCCCCCGGGACAGGGTTACTACGAGCAGTACTTC,CASSPPGQGYYEQYF
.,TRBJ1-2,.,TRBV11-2,TGTGCCAGCAGCTTAGGGACAGCCTCTAACTATGGCTACACCTTC,CASSLGTASNYGYTF
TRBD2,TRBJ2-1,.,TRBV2,TGTGCCAGCAGTGTTATCGGGACTAGCGGGGACCTGGAGCAGTTCTTC,CASSVIGTSGDLEQFF
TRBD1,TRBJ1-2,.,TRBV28,TGTGCCAGCAATCAGGGGGTCGGCTACACCTTC,CASNQGVGYTF
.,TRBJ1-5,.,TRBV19,TGTGCCAGTAGTGACCTTGGGGGGGGCCTAAAGCCCCAGCATTTT,CASSDLGGGLKPQHF
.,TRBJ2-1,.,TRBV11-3,TGTGCCAGCAGCTTGAAGGGCTCGGGGGAGCAGTTCTTC,CASSLKGSGEQFF
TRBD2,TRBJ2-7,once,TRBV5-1,TGCGCCAGCAGCTTCGGCGGGGGGTTCGACGAGCAGTACTTC,CASSFGGGFDEQYF
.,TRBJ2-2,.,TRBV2,TGTGCCAGCAGTGCCCGTTCAGGGTTAACCGGGGAGCTGTTTTTT,CASSARSGLTGELFF
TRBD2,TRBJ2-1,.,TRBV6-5,TGTGCCAGCAGTTACTCCGGGAGGGAGCAGTTCTTC,CASSYSGREQFF
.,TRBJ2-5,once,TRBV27,TGTGCCAGCAGCCTCCGGTGGGAGACTCAAGAGACCCAGTACTTC,CASSLRWETQETQYF
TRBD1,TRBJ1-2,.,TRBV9,TGTGCCAGCAGCGTAGGATTGACGGGACAGGGTCAATATGGCTACACCTTC,CASSVGLTGQGQYGYTF
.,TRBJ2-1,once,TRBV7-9,TGTGCCAGCAGCTCCACTTACCGCTCCTCACCTTACAATGAGCAGTTCTTC,CASSSTYRSSPYNEQFF
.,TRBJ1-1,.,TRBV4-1,TGCGCCAGCAGCCAAGTAGAGGAAGAAGAAGCTTTCTTT,CASSQVEEEEAFF
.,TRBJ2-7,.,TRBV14,TGTGCCAGCAGCCAGAGGGGACTCCAAACCTACGAGCAGTACTTC,CASSQRGLQTYEQYF
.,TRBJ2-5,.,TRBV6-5,TGTGCCAGCAGTTACGAGGCCACGGGGAAACAGACCCAGTACTTC,CASSYEATGKQTQYF
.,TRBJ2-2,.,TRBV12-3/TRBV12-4,TGTGCCAGCAGTTTTGCGGCCGGGGAGCTGTTTTTT,CASSFAAGELFF